This T cell receptor (beta chain) originates from a study of T cells in Graves' hyperthyroidism and ophthalmopathy. General study findings and limits: In the analysis, a 13 V-J model separated ophthalmopathy from stable hyperthyroidism. Median prediction lead before ophthalmopathy onset was roughly 6 months with the model.

RNA transcripts yielded amplified TCR beta CDR3 regions. HTBI primers were employed in a first-round RT-PCR of the TCR CDR3. TCRdb recomputed calls from the multiplex PCR reads with MiXCR, one row per CDR3 protein. The repertoire has under 400,000 distinct CDR3 sequences, approximately 25% of them found once; the top ten carry more than 60%. On this clonotype itself: Its antigen is as yet unknown.

The germline V and J ends were trimmed by 0 bases and 5 bases, with 12 bases remaining between them. The CDR3 runs to 15 residues. Per the germline V gene, CDR1 is LGHDT and CDR2 is YNNKEL (reference sequence). Source material: blood. The TCR comes from a man aged 50-59 years with Graves' hyperthyroidism. This rearrangement joins TRBV3-1 to TRBJ2-3; D is perhaps TRBD2 (6 bases). DNA for the CDR3: TGTGCCAGCAGCCAAGATATCCGGGACTTAGATACGCAGTATTTT. Encoded protein: CASSQDIRDLDTQYF.